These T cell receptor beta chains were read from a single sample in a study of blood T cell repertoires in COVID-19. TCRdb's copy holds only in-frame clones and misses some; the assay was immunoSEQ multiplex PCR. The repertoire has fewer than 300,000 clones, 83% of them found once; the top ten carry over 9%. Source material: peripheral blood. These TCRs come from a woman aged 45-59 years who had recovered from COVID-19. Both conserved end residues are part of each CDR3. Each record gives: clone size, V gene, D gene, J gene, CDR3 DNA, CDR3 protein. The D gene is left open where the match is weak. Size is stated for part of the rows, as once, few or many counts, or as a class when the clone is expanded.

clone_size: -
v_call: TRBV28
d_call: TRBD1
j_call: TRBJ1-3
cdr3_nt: TGTGCCAGCAGTTCCAGCGCCGGGACAGCTGGAAACACCATATATTTT
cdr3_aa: CASSSSAGTAGNTIYF

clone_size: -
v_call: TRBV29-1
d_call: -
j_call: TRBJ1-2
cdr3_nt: TGCAGCGTACTGAAGCCCAACTATGGCTACACCTTC
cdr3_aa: CSVLKPNYGYTF

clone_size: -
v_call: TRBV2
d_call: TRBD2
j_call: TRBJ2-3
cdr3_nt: TGTGCCAGCAGTGAAGAGGGGACTACCCCAGATACGCAGTATTTT
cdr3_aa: CASSEEGTTPDTQYF

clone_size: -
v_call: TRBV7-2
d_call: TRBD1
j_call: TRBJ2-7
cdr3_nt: TGTGCCAGCAGCGTAGGGGACAGACCTTACGAGCAGTACTTC
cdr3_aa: CASSVGDRPYEQYF

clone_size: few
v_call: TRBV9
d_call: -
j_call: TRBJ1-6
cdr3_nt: TGTGCCAGCAGCGAGGCCCTCCGGGGGAGCTCCTATAATTCACCCCTCCACTTT
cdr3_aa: CASSEALRGSSYNSPLHF

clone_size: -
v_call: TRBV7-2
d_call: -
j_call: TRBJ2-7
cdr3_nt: TGTGCCAGCAGCCCCCATTCCTCAGGCGAGCAGTACTTC
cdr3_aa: CASSPHSSGEQYF

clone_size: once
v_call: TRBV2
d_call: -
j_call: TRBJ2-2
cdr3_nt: TGTGCCAGCAGGTACGGTCTTACTACGAACACCGGGGAGCTGTTTTTT
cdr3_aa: CASRYGLTTNTGELFF

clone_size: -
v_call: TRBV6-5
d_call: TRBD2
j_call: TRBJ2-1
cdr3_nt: TGTGCCAGCGGAAGCGGGAGTCAGTCGTACAATGAGCAGTTCTTC
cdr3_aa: CASGSGSQSYNEQFF

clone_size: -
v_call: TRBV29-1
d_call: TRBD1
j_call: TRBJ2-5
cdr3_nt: TGCAGCGTCGGAGGAGGGCAGTCAGGGGGCGGTGGAAGACAGACCCAGTACTTC
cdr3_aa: CSVGGGQSGGGGRQTQYF

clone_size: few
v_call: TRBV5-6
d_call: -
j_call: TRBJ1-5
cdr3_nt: TGTGCCAGCAGCCGCCTTGAGTCCCAGGGGTATAGCAATCAGCCCCAGCATTTT
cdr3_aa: CASSRLESQGYSNQPQHF

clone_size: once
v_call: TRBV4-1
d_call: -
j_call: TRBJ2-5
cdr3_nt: TGCGCCAGCAGCCAAGAAGCGCAGCTGATACAAGAGACCCAGTACTTC
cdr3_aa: CASSQEAQLIQETQYF

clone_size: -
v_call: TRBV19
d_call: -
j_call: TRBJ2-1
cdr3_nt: TGTGCCAGCGAGTGGGGCGACGGATATAATGAGCAGTTCTTC
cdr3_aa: CASEWGDGYNEQFF

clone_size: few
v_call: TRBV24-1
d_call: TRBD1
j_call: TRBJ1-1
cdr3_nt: TGTGCCACCAGTGATTTCCCCGGACAGGGCGGGTGGAACACTGAAGCTTTCTTT
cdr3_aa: CATSDFPGQGGWNTEAFF

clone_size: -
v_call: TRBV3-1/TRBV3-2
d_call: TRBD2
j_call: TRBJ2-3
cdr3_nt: TGTGCCAGCAGCCAAGATCTTAGGGCGGGGGGGTCAGATACGCAGTATTTT
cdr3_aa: CASSQDLRAGGSDTQYF

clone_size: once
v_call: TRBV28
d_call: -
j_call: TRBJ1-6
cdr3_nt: TGTGCCAGCAGTTTCCCATATTCACCCCTCCACTTT
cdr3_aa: CASSFPYSPLHF

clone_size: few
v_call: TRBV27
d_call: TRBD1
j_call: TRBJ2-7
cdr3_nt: TGTGCCAGCAGTCCAGGGGGCTACGAGCAGTACTTC
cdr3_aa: CASSPGGYEQYF

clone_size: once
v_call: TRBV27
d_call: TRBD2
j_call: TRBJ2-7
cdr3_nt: TGTGCCAGCAGTTTAGGGCCGGGAGGAGACTACGAGCAGTACTTC
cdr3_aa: CASSLGPGGDYEQYF

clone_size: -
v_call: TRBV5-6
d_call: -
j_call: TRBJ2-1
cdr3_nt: TGTGCCAGCAGCTTGCGCGGCTTATACAATGAGCAGTTCTTC
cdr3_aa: CASSLRGLYNEQFF

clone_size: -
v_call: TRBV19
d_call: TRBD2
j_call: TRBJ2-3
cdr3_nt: TGTGCCAGTAGTATCGTAGCGGGGATAGGGCATACGCAGTATTTT
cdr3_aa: CASSIVAGIGHTQYF

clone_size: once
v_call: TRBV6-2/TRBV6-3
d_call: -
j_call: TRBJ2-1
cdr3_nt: TGTGCCAGCAGTGCGCCCACGAGCGGCTACAATGAGCAGTTCTTC
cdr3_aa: CASSAPTSGYNEQFF

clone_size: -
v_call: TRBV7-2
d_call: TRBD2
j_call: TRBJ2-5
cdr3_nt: TGTGCCAGCAGCTTACAGACTAGCGGAGAGACCCAGTACTTC
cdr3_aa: CASSLQTSGETQYF

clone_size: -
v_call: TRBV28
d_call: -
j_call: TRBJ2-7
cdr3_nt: TGTGCCAGCTATGCAAACGGCGAGCAGTACTTC
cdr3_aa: CASYANGEQYF

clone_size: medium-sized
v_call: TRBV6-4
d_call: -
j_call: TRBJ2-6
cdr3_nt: TGTGCCAGCAGTGGCGAGGCCTCATCTGGGGCCAACGTCCTGACTTTC
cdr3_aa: CASSGEASSGANVLTF

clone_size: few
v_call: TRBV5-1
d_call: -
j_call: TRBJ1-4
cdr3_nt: TGCGCCAGCAGCTTGGGAACAGGTAGTAGGGAAAAACTGTTTTTT
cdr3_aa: CASSLGTGSREKLFF

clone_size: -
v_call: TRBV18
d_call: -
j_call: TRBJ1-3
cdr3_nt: TGTGCCAGCTCACCCGGACAGATCTCTGGAAACACCATATATTTT
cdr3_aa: CASSPGQISGNTIYF

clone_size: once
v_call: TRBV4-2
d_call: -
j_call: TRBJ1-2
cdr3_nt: TGTGCCAGCAGCCAAGGATCGGGTTCTGGCTACACCTTC
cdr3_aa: CASSQGSGSGYTF

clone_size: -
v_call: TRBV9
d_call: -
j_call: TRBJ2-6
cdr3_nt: TGTGCCAGCAGCGTAGAGAGAGGGGCCAACGTCCTGACTTTC
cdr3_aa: CASSVERGANVLTF

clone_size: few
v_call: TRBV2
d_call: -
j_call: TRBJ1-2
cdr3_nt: TGTGCCAGCAGTCTATCCTCTAACTATGGCTACACCTTC
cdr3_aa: CASSLSSNYGYTF

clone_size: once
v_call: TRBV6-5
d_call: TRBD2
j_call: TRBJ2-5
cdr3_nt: TGTGCCAGCAGTTACTGGGGCGGGAGCGAGGAGACCCAGTACTTC
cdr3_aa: CASSYWGGSEETQYF

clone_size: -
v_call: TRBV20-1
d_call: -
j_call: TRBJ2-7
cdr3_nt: TGCAGTGCGGGGGACACCTACGAGCAGTACTTC
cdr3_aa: CSAGDTYEQYF

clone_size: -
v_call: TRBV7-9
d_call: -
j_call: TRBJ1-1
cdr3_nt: TGTGCCTCAGCGTCTTTGAACACTGAAGCTTTCTTT
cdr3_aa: CASASLNTEAFF

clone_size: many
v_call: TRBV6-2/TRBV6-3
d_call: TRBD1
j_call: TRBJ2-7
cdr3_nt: TGTGCCAGCAGTTACGCGTCTTCGGGGACAGGGATGGACGAGCAGTACTTC
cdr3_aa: CASSYASSGTGMDEQYF

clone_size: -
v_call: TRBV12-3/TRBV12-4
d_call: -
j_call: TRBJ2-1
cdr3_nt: TGTGCCAGCAGTTTGTGGGGGGTTAGTGAGCAGTTCTTC
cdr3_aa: CASSLWGVSEQFF

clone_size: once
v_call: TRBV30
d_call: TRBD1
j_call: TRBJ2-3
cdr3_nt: TGTGCCTCCTCGGGACAGGTGATTGTGTATTTT
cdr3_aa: CASSGQVIVYF

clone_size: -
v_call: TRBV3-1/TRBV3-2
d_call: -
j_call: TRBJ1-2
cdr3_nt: TGTGCCAGCAGCCAAGGAGGACAGCTCTATGGCTACACCTTC
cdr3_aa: CASSQGGQLYGYTF

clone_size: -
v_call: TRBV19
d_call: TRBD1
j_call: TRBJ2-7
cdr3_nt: TGTGCCAGTAGCCCGGGACAGGACACAACCGAGCAGTACTTC
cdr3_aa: CASSPGQDTTEQYF

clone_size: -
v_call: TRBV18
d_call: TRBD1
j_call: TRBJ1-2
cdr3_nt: TGTGCCAGCTCACCACAGGGGGCGGATGGCTACACCTTC
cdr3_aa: CASSPQGADGYTF

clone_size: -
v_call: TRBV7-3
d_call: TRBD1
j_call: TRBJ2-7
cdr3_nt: TGTGCCAGCAGCCTATCCGGGACAGGGGAGTACGAGCAGTACTTC
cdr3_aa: CASSLSGTGEYEQYF

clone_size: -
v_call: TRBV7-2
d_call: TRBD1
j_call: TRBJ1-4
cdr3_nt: TGTGCCAGCAGCCCGGACAGGGGGTATGAAAAACTGTTTTTT
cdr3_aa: CASSPDRGYEKLFF

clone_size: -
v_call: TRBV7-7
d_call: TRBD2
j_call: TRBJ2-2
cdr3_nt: TGTGCCAGCAGCCTCTCCACTAGCGGGAGAAATACCGGGGAGCTGTTTTTT
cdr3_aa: CASSLSTSGRNTGELFF

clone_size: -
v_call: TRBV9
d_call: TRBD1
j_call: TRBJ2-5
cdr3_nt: TGTGCCAGCACTTCGACAGGGGCCTACCAAGAGACCCAGTACTTC
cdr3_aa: CASTSTGAYQETQYF

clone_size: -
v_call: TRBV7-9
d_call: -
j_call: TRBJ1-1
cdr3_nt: TGTGCCAGCAGCCTACTGACAGTCAGAAACACTGAAGCTTTCTTT
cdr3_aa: CASSLLTVRNTEAFF

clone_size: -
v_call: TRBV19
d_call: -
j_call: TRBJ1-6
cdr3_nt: TGTGCCAGTAGTATCTCGGCAGGGTCCTACTCACCCCTCCACTTT
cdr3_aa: CASSISAGSYSPLHF

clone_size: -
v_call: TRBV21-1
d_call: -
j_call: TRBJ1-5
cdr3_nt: TGTGCCAGCAGCAAAGGATTTAGAGGCTGGACAGGGAGTTATCAGCCCCAGCATTTT
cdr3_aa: CASSKGFRGWTGSYQPQHF

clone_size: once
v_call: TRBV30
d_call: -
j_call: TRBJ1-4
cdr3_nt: TGTGCCTGGAGTGTGAGGGAAAAACTGTTTTTT
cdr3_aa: CAWSVREKLFF

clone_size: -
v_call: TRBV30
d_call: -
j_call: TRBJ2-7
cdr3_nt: TGTGCCTGTCATAAATCAGACTACGAGCAGTACTTC
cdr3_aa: CACHKSDYEQYF

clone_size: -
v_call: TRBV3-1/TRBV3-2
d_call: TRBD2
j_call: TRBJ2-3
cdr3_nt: TGTGCCAGCAGCCCCAGCGGGGGGGCCAAAGATACGCAGTATTTT
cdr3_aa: CASSPSGGAKDTQYF

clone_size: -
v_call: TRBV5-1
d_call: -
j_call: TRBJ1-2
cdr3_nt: TGCGCCAGCAGCACGGGACACCCTAACTATGGCTACACCTTC
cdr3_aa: CASSTGHPNYGYTF

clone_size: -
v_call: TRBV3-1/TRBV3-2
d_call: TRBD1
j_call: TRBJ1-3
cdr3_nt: TGTGCCAGCAGCCAGGACAGGGTTTCTGGAAACACCATATATTTT
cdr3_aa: CASSQDRVSGNTIYF

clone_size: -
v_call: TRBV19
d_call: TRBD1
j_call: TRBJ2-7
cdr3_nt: TGTGCCAGTAGTATAGAGGGACAGGGCTACGAGCAGTACTTC
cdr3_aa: CASSIEGQGYEQYF

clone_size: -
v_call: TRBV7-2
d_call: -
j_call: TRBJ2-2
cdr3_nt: TGTGCCAGCAGCCCGGGGGCAGGACTAGTGAACACCGGGGAGCTGTTTTTT
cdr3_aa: CASSPGAGLVNTGELFF

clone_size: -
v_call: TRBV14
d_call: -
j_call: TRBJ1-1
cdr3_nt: TGTGCCAGCAGCCAAGGGACTCGCTTGAACACTGAAGCTTTCTTT
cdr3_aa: CASSQGTRLNTEAFF

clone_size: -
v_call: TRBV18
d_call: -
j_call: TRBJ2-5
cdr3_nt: TGTGCCAGCTCGACAGGACCAAACCAAGAGACCCAGTACTTC
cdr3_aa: CASSTGPNQETQYF

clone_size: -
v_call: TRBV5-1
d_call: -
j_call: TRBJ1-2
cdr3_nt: TGCGCCAGCAGCTTGGACAGTAACTATGGCTACACCTTC
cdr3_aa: CASSLDSNYGYTF

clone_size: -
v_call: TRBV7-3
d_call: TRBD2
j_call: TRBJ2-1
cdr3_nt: TGTGCCAGCAGCGACCCCGGGGCTAGCGGGATTTACAATGAGCAGTTCTTC
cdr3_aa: CASSDPGASGIYNEQFF

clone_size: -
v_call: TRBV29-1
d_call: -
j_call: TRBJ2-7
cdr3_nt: TGCAGCGCCGGACGGGGTTCCTACGAGCAGTACTTC
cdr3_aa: CSAGRGSYEQYF

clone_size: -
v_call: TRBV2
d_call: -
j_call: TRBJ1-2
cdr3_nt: TGTGCCAGCACCGCACAGGGTTACTATGGCTACACCTTC
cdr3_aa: CASTAQGYYGYTF

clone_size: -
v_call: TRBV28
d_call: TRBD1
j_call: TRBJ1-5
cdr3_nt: TGTGCCAGCAGTCTGACAGGGTGGAAGGATCAGCCCCAGCATTTT
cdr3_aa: CASSLTGWKDQPQHF